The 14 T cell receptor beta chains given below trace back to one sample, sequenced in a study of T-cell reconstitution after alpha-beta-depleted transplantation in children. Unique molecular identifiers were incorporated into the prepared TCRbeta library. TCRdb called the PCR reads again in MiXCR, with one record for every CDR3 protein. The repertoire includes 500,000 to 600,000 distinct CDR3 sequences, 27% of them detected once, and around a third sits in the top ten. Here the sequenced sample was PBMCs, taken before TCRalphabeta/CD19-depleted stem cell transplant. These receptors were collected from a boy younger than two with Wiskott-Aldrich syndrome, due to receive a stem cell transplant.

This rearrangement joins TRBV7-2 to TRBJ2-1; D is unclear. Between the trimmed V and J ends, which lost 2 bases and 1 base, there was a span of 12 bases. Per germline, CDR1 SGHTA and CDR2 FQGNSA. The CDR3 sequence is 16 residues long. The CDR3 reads CASSLTPELSYNEQFF. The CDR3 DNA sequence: TGTGCCAGCAGCTTAACCCCTGAACTTTCCTACAATGAGCAGTTCTTC. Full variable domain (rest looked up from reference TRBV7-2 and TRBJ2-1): GAGVSQSPSNKVTEKGKDVELRCDPISGHTALYWYRQSLGQGLEFLIYFQGNSAPDKSGLPSDRFSAERTGGSVSTLTIQRTQQEDSAVYLCASSLTPELSYNEQFFGPGTRLTVL.

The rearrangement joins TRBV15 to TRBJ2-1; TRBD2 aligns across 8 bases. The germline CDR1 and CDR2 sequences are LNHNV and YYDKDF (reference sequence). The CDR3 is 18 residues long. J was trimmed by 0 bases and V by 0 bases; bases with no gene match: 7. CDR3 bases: TGTGCCACCAGCAGAGAACTAGCGGAAATGAGCTCCTACAATGAGCAGTTCTTC. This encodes CATSRELAEMSSYNEQFF.

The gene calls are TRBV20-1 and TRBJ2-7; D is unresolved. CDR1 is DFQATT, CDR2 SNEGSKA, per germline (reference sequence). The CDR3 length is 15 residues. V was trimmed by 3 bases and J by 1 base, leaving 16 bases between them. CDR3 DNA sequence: TGCAGTGCTAGTGCAGGAGTAATGATGTCCTACGAGCAGTACTTC. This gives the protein CSASAGVMMSYEQYF.

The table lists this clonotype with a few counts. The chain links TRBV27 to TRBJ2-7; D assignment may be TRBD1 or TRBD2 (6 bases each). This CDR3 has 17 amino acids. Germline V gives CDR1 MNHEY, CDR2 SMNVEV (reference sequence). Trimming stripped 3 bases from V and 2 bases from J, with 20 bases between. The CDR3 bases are TGTGCCAGCAGTTTCGCATCAATGAGGGGGAGGACCTACGAGCAGTACTTC. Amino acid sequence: CASSFASMRGRTYEQYF.

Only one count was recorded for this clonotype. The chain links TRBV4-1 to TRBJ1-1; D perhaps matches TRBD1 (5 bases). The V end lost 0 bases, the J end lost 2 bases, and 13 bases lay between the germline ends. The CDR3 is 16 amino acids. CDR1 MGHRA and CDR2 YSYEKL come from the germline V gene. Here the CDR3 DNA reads TGCGCCAGCAGCCAAGATCGGGGCAGGAGTAACACTGAAGCTTTCTTT. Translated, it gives CASSQDRGRSNTEAFF.

In nucleotides, the CDR3 is TGCGCCAGCAGCCCCAGATCTCCGGTGGACTATGGCTACACCTTC. Translation gives CASSPRSPVDYGYTF. The chain couples TRBV5-1 to TRBJ1-2; no clear D gene. Per germline, CDR1 SGHRS and CDR2 YFSETQ. Trimming took 4 bases from V and 3 from J, leaving 16 bases between them. The CDR3 loop spans 15 amino acids. Supplemented by reference TRBV5-1 and TRBJ1-2, the full variable domain reads KAGVTQTPRYLIKTRGQQVTLSCSPISGHRSVSWYQQTPGQGLQFLFEYFSETQRNKGNFPGRFSGRQFSNSRSEMNVSTLELGDSALYLCASSPRSPVDYGYTFGSGTRLTVV.

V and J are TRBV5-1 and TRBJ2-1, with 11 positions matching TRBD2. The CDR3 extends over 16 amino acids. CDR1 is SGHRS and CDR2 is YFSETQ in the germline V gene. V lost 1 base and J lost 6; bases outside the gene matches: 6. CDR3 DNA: TGCGCCAGCAGCTTGTTAGGGCTAGCGGGAGGCAATGAGCAGTTCTTC. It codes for CASSLLGLAGGNEQFF.

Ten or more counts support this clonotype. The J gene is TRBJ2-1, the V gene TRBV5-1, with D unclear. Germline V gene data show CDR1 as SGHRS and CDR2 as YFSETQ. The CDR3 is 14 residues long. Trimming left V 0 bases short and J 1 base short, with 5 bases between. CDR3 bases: TGCGCCAGCAGCTTGGCACAGTCCTACAATGAGCAGTTCTTC. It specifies CASSLAQSYNEQFF.

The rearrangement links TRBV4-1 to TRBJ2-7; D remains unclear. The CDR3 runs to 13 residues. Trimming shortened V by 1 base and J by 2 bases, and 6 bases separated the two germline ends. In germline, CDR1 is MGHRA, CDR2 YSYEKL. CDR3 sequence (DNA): TGCGCCAGCAGCCAAGGGGCAACCTACGAGCAGTACTTC. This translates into CASSQGATYEQYF.

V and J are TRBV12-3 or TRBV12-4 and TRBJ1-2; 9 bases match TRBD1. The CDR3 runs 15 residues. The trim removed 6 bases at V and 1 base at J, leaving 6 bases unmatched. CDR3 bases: TGTGCCAGCAGCCGCGACAGGGGGGGTAACTATGGCTACACCTTC. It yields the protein CASSRDRGGNYGYTF.

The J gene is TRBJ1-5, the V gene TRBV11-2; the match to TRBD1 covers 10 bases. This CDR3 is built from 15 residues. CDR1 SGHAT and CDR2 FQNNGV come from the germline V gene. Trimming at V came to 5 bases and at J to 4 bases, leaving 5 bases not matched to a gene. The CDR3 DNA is TGTGCCAGCAGCCCCGGGACAGGGGCGAATCAGCCCCAGCATTTT. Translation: CASSPGTGANQPQHF. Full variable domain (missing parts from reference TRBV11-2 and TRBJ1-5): EAGVAQSPRYKIIEKRQSVAFWCNPISGHATLYWYQQILGQGPKLLIQFQNNGVVDDSQLPKDRFSAERLKGVDSTLKIQPAKLEDSAVYLCASSPGTGANQPQHFGDGTRLSIL.

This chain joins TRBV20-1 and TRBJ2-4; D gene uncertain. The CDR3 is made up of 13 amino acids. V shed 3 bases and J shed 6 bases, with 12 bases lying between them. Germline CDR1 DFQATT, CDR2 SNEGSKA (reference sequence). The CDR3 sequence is CSARDLGGNIQYF. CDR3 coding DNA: TGCAGTGCTAGGGACCTCGGCGGAAACATTCAGTACTTC.

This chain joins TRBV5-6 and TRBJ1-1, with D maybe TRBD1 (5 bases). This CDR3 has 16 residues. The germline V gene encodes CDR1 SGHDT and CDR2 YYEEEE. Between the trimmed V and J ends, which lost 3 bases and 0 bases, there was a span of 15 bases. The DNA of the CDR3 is TGTGCCAGCAGCTCTGCAGGGCCCTATATGAACACTGAAGCTTTCTTT. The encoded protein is CASSSAGPYMNTEAFF. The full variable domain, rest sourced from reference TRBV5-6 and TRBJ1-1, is DAGVTQSPTHLIKTRGQQVTLRCSPKSGHDTVSWYQQALGQGPQFIFQYYEEEERQRGNFPDRFSGHQFPNYSSELNVNALLLGDSALYLCASSSAGPYMNTEAFFGQGTRLTVV.

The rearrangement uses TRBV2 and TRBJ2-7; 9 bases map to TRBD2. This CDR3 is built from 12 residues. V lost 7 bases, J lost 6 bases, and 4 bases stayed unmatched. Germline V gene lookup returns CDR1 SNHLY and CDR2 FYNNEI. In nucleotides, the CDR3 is TGTGCCAGCACTATACTAGCGGGCGAGCAGTACTTC. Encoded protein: CASTILAGEQYF.